The T cell receptor (beta chain) under discussion was sequenced for a study of beta chain features in type 1 diabetes. Study-wide points: A PCR bias possibly favoring shorter templates would apply equally to patients and controls. VDJ junctions sequenced from type 1 diabetes patients showed fewer insertions and more deletions.

CDR3 length: 12 residues. Per the germline V gene, CDR1 is GTSNPN and CDR2 is SVGIG (reference sequence). The V gene end was trimmed by 0 bases and the J gene end by 9 bases; junction bases not matched to a gene: 2. What was sequenced were expressed TCRB transcripts, since all of the isolated RNA had been reverse transcribed. Measured with immunoSEQ multiplex PCR; TCRdb has only the in-frame clones, and not every one. The sample shows around 250,000 clones, around 65% of them seen only once. This clone was counted only a few times. Its antigen remains unknown. J is TRBJ2-1 and V is TRBV30; 7 bases match TRBD2. The sequencing sample was made of naive CD4+ T cells from blood. The sequence came from a man younger than 40 in good health. The CDR3 nucleotides read TGTGCCTGGAGTGTCAGGGAGGGTGAGCAGTTCTTC. Translated, it gives CAWSVREGEQFF.